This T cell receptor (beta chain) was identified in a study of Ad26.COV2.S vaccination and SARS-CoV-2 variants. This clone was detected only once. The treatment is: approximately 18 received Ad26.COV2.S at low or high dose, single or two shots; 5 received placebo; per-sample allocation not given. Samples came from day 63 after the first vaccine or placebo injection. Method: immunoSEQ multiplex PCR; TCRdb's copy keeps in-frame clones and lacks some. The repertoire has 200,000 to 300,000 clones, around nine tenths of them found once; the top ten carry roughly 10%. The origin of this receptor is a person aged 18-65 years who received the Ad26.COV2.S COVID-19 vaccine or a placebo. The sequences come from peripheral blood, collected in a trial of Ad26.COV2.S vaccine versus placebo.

As DNA, the CDR3 is TGTGCCAGCAGCTTACGGGGACTGATGAACACTGAAGCTTTCTTT. Translating gives CASSLRGLMNTEAFF. The genes are TRBV5-4 and TRBJ1-1; D is perhaps TRBD1 (5 bases). The CDR3 runs 15 residues. The V end lost 2 bases, the J end lost 0 bases, and 11 bases lay between the germline ends. The germline CDR1 and CDR2 sequences are SGHNT and YYREEE (reference sequence). Filled out from reference TRBV5-4 and TRBJ1-1, the complete variable domain reads ETGVTQSPTHLIKTRGQQVTLRCSSQSGHNTVSWYQQALGQGPQFIFQYYREEENGRGNFPPRFSGLQFPNYSSELNVNALELDDSALYLCASSLRGLMNTEAFFGQGTRLTVV.